The next 21 T cell receptor beta chains were all read from a single sample in a study of a mutant IDH1 vaccine in newly diagnosed glioma. No antigens are known for them. Time point given: week 5, during vaccination. All doses held 300 ug of mutant IDH1 20-mer peptide, with topical imiquimod. The method was immunoSEQ multiplex PCR; TCRdb's version includes in-frame clones alone and lacks a portion of them. Among approximately 37,000 clones, roughly 54% were seen once, and the ten largest hold roughly 9.6%. The source was PBMCs, collected from a glioma patient whose treatment included an IDH1 peptide vaccine. All receptors come from a woman between 18 and 29 years old with glioma.

The CDR3 nucleotides read TGTGCCAGCAGCGGCGACCGGGACAGGGGGTGGCAAGAGACCCAGTACTTC. Translating gives CASSGDRDRGWQETQYF. This chain links TRBV9 with TRBJ2-5; 11 bases align to TRBD1. This CDR3 comprises 17 residues. V was pared by 3 bases and J by 2 bases, with 9 bases of the junction left unmatched. Per germline, CDR1 SGDLS and CDR2 YYNGEE.

This clone was counted a few times. The chain links TRBV19 to TRBJ1-4; unclear D gene. The CDR3 is 13 amino acids. CDR1 LNHDA and CDR2 SQIVND come from the germline V gene (reference sequence). Trimming shortened V by 6 bases and J by 7 bases, and 12 bases separated the two germline ends. The chain's CDR3 is CASRPGMSEKLFF. CDR3 bases: TGTGCCAGTAGGCCGGGAATGAGTGAAAAACTGTTTTTT.

This chain links TRBV9 with TRBJ2-7; the D gene could be TRBD1 or TRBD2 (5 bases each). The CDR3 covers 13 residues. V lost 5 bases to trimming and J lost 3 bases, with 12 bases between them. Germline CDR1 reads SGDLS; CDR2 reads YYNGEE. The CDR3 loop reads CASSRDVGYEQYF. The CDR3 DNA sequence: TGTGCCAGCAGTCGGGACGTAGGCTACGAGCAGTACTTC. Combining the CDR3 with reference TRBV9 and TRBJ2-7 gives the whole variable domain DSGVTQTPKHLITATGQRVTLRCSPRSGDLSVYWYQQSLDQGLQFLIQYYNGEERAKGNILERFSAQQFPDLHSELNLSSLELGDSALYFCASSRDVGYEQYFGPGTRLTVT.

The rearrangement uses TRBV15 and TRBJ2-7; TRBD2 matches 7 bases. J gave up 2 bases and V 3 bases, and 4 bases lay outside the gene matches. The V gene's germline CDR1 is LNHNV and CDR2 YYDKDF (reference sequence). CDR3 length equals 14 residues. The CDR3 coding sequence is TGTGCCACCAGCAGTCGCGGGGGAACCTACGAGCAGTACTTC. Amino acid sequence: CATSSRGGTYEQYF.

The chain has TRBV5-6 and TRBJ2-5, with TRBD2 matching 10 bases. Unmatched junction bases numbered 8, after V lost 1 base and J lost 5 bases. The germline gives CDR1 SGHDT, CDR2 YYEEEE. The CDR3 spans 16 residues. Written as DNA, the CDR3 is TGTGCCAGCAGCTTGCCGGAGCGGGGGGGCAGGGAGACCCAGTACTTC. Amino acid sequence: CASSLPERGGRETQYF.

The V and J genes are TRBV19 and TRBJ1-1; weak D call: TRBD1 (5 bases). V was cut by 4 bases and J by 8 bases, with 11 bases left in between. Germline-derived CDR1 and CDR2 are LNHDA and SQIVND (reference sequence). The CDR3 totals 12 residues. CDR3 DNA sequence: TGTGCCAGTAGTAACCCGGGACGCGAAGCTTTCTTT. As protein: CASSNPGREAFF.

The rearrangement uses TRBV5-1 and TRBJ2-5, with 10 bases lining up with TRBD2. The DNA end is more similar to TRBJ2-7, so the J call may be wrong. Germline V gene sequence: CDR1 SGHRS, CDR2 YFSETQ. The CDR3 runs to 15 residues. Written as DNA, the CDR3 is TGCGCCAGCAGCCGGGCCTCTAGCGGGAGCTACGAGCAGTACTTC. It encodes CASSRASSGSYEQYF.

The CDR3: CASLTQGRNTEAFF. As DNA, the CDR3 is TGTGCCAGCCTTACCCAGGGACGGAACACTGAAGCTTTCTTT. This chain connects TRBV7-9 to TRBJ1-1; D perhaps matches TRBD1 (5 bases). Between the trimmed V and J ends, which lost 8 bases and 1 base, there was a span of 14 bases. The CDR3 loop spans 14 amino acids. The V gene's germline CDR1 is SEHNR and CDR2 FQNEAQ (reference sequence).

Here the CDR3 reads CASTTQGQGYGYTF. As DNA, the CDR3 is TGTGCCAGCACCACACAGGGGCAGGGCTATGGCTACACCTTC. The chain links TRBV11-2 to TRBJ1-2; TRBD1 matches at 7 bases. The J segment lost 4 bases and the V segment lost 7 bases, leaving 9 bases of the junction unmatched. This CDR3 has 14 residues. CDR1 SGHAT and CDR2 FQNNGV come from the germline V gene.

J is TRBJ1-2 and V is TRBV6-5; weak D call: TRBD1 (6 bases). CDR3 size: 16 residues. V was clipped by 4 bases and J by 3 bases, with 18 bases between them. Per the germline V gene, CDR1 is MNHEY and CDR2 is SVGAGI. The CDR3 DNA sequence: TGTGCCAGCAGTTCCTGGAAGAAGGGGGACGACTATGGCTACACCTTC. Its protein product is CASSSWKKGDDYGYTF.

J is TRBJ2-1 and V is TRBV6-1; 8 bases fit TRBD2. The CDR3 has 19 residues. CDR1 and CDR2 (germline): MNHNS, SASEGT. V was clipped by 2 bases and J by 0 bases; unmatched bases: 12. The CDR3 bases are TGTGCCAGCAGTGAATATGCTCTACGGGGGACTAGCTCCTACAATGAGCAGTTCTTC. As protein: CASSEYALRGTSSYNEQFF.

This clone turned up a few times. V and J are TRBV10-3 and TRBJ2-3, with D perhaps being TRBD1 or TRBD2 (6 bases each). Looked up from germline, CDR1 is ENHRY and CDR2 is SYGVKD. Between the trimmed V and J ends, which lost 10 bases and 3 bases, there was a span of 26 bases. The CDR3 extends over 17 amino acids. The chain's CDR3 is CATRGVLGGARTDTQYF. The CDR3 coding sequence is TGTGCCACCAGGGGAGTGCTGGGGGGAGCACGGACAGATACGCAGTATTTT.

The chain joins TRBV9 to TRBJ2-7; D is uncertain. V gave up 4 bases and J gave up 3 bases, with 17 bases separating them. The length of the CDR3 is 15 residues. The germline CDR1 and CDR2 sequences are SGDLS and YYNGEE. The CDR3 coding sequence is TGTGCCAGCAGCCCTCATCTGAGTCGAGACTACGAGCAGTACTTC. It codes for CASSPHLSRDYEQYF.

This chain connects TRBV7-3 to TRBJ2-2; maybe TRBD1 (6 bases). Germline V lookup: CDR1 SGHTA, CDR2 FQGTGA. The CDR3 consists of 15 residues. V shed 5 bases and J shed 3 bases, with 13 bases lying between them. CDR3 sequence (DNA): TGTGCCAGCAGCCTAGACAGGCGGGACACCGGGGAGCTGTTTTTT. Translating gives CASSLDRRDTGELFF.

The rearrangement joins TRBV28 to TRBJ1-4; 10 bases are shared with TRBD1. Germline trimming cut 8 bases from V and 2 bases from J; bases unmatched to any gene: 2. CDR3 length equals 14 residues. The V gene's germline CDR1 is MDHEN and CDR2 SYDVKM. CDR3 in amino acids: CASGDRGTNEKLFF. As DNA, the CDR3 is TGTGCCAGCGGGGACAGGGGTACTAATGAAAAACTGTTTTTT.

Regarding this clone: One junction end does not reproduce the germline sequence, and a read error may be involved. V and J are TRBV7-7 and TRBJ2-1, with D possibly TRBD1 on 5 matching bases. The CDR3 covers 14 residues. CDR1 and CDR2 from the germline V gene are SSHAT and FNYEAQ (reference sequence). CDR3 sequence reads: CASSLGQGSNEQFF. The CDR3 nucleotides are TGTGCTAGCAGCTTAGGCCAGGGTTCCAATGAGCAGTTCTTC. The full variable domain, rest sourced from reference TRBV7-7 and TRBJ2-1, is GAGVSQSPRYKVTKRGQDVTLRCDPISSHATLYWYQQALGQGPEFLTYFNYEAQPDKSGLPSDRFSAERPEGSISTLTIQRTEQRDSAMYRCASSLGQGSNEQFFGPGTRLTVL.

The CDR3 coding sequence is TGTGCCAGCAGCGTAGCGCGGGAGTCGGGGTACGAGCAGTACTTC. Translated: CASSVARESGYEQYF. The rearrangement joins TRBV9 to TRBJ2-7, with TRBD2 identical over 7 bases. Unmatched junction bases numbered 7, after V lost 0 bases and J lost 4 bases. CDR1 is SGDLS and CDR2 is YYNGEE in the germline V gene. The CDR3 is 15 residues long.

This chain uses TRBV2 with TRBJ1-5; no clear D. Trimming left V 4 bases short and J 0 bases short, with 7 bases between. The CDR3 runs 14 residues. Germline values: CDR1 SNHLY, CDR2 FYNNEI. The CDR3 coding sequence is TGTGCCAGCAGTGCGGATATTAGCAATCAGCCCCAGCATTTT. Its translation: CASSADISNQPQHF.

The chain joins TRBV11-3 to TRBJ2-2; 12 bases are a match to TRBD2. This CDR3 region has 16 residues. Germline V gene lookup returns CDR1 SGHNT and CDR2 YENEEA. J was trimmed by 7 bases and V by 4 bases; bases with no gene match: 7. CDR3 nucleotide sequence: TGTGCCAGCAGCTACCTAGCGGGAGGGCCAGGCGGGGAGCTGTTTTTT. Protein sequence: CASSYLAGGPGGELFF. Using reference TRBV11-3 and TRBJ2-2 for the parts outside the CDR3, the full variable domain is EAGVVQSPRYKIIEKKQPVAFWCNPISGHNTLYWYLQNLGQGPELLIRYENEEAVDDSQLPKDRFSAERLKGVDSTLKIQPAELGDSAVYLCASSYLAGGPGGELFFGEGSRLTVL.

A few counts support this clone. This rearrangement joins TRBV30 to TRBJ2-1; 7 bases match TRBD2. The V gene's germline CDR1 is GTSNPN and CDR2 SVGIG (reference sequence). Trimming cost V 5 bases and J 0 bases; bases outside gene matches: 7. The CDR3 consists of 15 residues. The CDR3 nucleotides are TGTGCCTGGGGTAGCGGGCAGAGCTCCTACAATGAGCAGTTCTTC. This sequence encodes CAWGSGQSSYNEQFF.

V and J are TRBV11-2 and TRBJ1-1; D ambiguous. Germline V gene sequence: CDR1 SGHAT, CDR2 FQNNGV. This CDR3 is built from 13 residues. With 3 bases removed from V and 1 base from J, the gap between germline ends came to 6 bases. This CDR3 reads CASSFSWNTEAFF. DNA of the CDR3: TGTGCCAGCAGCTTCTCATGGAACACTGAAGCTTTCTTT. Combining the CDR3 with reference TRBV11-2 and TRBJ1-1 gives the whole variable domain EAGVAQSPRYKIIEKRQSVAFWCNPISGHATLYWYQQILGQGPKLLIQFQNNGVVDDSQLPKDRFSAERLKGVDSTLKIQPAKLEDSAVYLCASSFSWNTEAFFGQGTRLTVV.